The clone carrying this T cell receptor (beta chain) was seen more than once but under ten times. CDR1 is MRHNA, CDR2 SNTAGT, per germline. Trimming took 3 bases from V and 0 from J, leaving 12 bases between them. This CDR3 is built from 15 residues. TCRdb's table, derived via immunoSEQ multiplex PCR, lists solely in-frame clones and lacks some. The table lists some 250,000 clones, about 88% of them singletons, with approximately 2% in the top ten. This specimen comes from a study of blood T cell repertoires in COVID-19. This rearrangement joins TRBV6-4 to TRBJ2-7, with D possibly being TRBD1 (6 bases). The sequenced sample consisted of peripheral blood. The clonotype was recovered from a man under 40 with active or convalescent COVID-19. The CDR3 coding sequence is TGTGCCAGCAGTGAATACGCGGACAGCTCCTACGAGCAGTACTTC. It yields the protein CASSEYADSSYEQYF.